This record concerns one TCR beta chain sequence. The repertoire was sequenced with immunoSEQ multiplex PCR; TCRdb's copy has only in-frame clones and lacks some. Among 60,000 to 90,000 clones, around 95% were seen once, and the ten largest hold about 0.25%. These data belong to a study of technical replicates of blood from several donors. CDR1 and CDR2 from the germline V gene are LNHDA and SQIVND (reference sequence). V lost 5 bases to trimming and J lost 4 bases, with 14 bases between them. The CDR3 is made up of 14 amino acids. Material: T cells isolated from PBMCs. The receptor was derived from a human donor in good health. V gene TRBV19 combines with J gene TRBJ2-5; possible D gene TRBD2, 5 bases. CDR3 DNA sequence: TGTGCCAGTAGTCGAACGGGAATTGGAGAGACCCAGTACTTC. Residues: CASSRTGIGETQYF. Filled out from reference TRBV19 and TRBJ2-5, the complete variable domain reads DGGITQSPKYLFRKEGQNVTLSCEQNLNHDAMYWYRQDPGQGLRLIYYSQIVNDFQKGDIAEGYSVSREKKESFPLTVTSAQKNPTAFYLCASSRTGIGETQYFGPGTRLLVL.